The TCR beta chain under discussion was sequenced for a study of cytomegalovirus exposure and HLA in healthy donors. General study points: TCR beta V- and J-gene trimming, according to a later analysis, was linked to a missense DCLRE1C variant. Associated with cytomegalovirus, according to the listing, were fewer than 200 TCR beta chains. Accurate prediction of HLA-A and HLA-B alleles (for most subjects) was reportedly achieved from TCR beta sequences. In vitro work confirmed that a few CMV-associated chains recognize CMV antigens.

The germline V gene encodes CDR1 SNHLY and CDR2 FYNNEI. This CDR3 contains 10 residues. Trimming took off 6 bases at V and 9 bases at J, with 9 bases between the two ends. To note about this clone: What it binds is not known.

A multiplex PCR was run with 60 Vbeta primers and 13 Jbeta primers. The method was immunoSEQ multiplex PCR; TCRdb's version includes in-frame clones alone and lacks a portion of them. Of about 280,000 clones listed, around 90% were seen once; the top ten hold around 2.1%. This clonotype was obtained from a woman under 30 in good health and CMV-seronegative. The chain has TRBV2 and TRBJ2-7, with D possibly being TRBD2 (5 bases). The sequenced sample consisted of PBMCs. CDR3 DNA: TGTGCCAGCAGCGGACTTTTGCAGTACTTC. This gives the protein CASSGLLQYF.